A selection of T cell receptor beta chains follows, all from one sample in a study of early T cells in non-severe SARS-CoV-2 infection. Using its own MiXCR run on the 5' RACE reads, TCRdb lists one record per CDR3 protein. The sample has about 71,000 distinct CDR3 sequences; around an eighth are singletons. Sequenced material: whole blood, taken at baseline. Receptor source: an adult who was a healthcare worker with PCR-confirmed SARS-CoV-2 infection or an uninfected control (not recorded which). Each CDR3 is given with its conserved first and last residue. The D gene is left open where the match is weak. Expanded clones get a size class; other rows say once, few or many, or leave the size out.

>TRBJ1-2|TRBV19|-|-
TGTGCCAGTAGAAAGACAGTCTATGGCTACACCTTC
CASRKTVYGYTF
>TRBJ2-5|TRBV20-1|many|-
TGCAGTGCTAGCTTAAAGGAGACCCAGTACTTC
CSASLKETQYF
>TRBJ1-1|TRBV5-4|-|-
TGTGCCAGCAGCTTTTTTATTGAAGCTTTCTTT
CASSFFIEAFF
>TRBJ2-7|TRBV24-1|few|TRBD1
TGTGCCACCAGTGATTCGGGGACAGGGGCTTACGAGCAGTACTTC
CATSDSGTGAYEQYF
>TRBJ1-1|TRBV18|many|TRBD1
TGTGCCAGCTCACTTCTGGACAGGGTTGGCACTGAAGCTTTCTTT
CASSLLDRVGTEAFF
>TRBJ2-5|TRBV4-3|many|-
TGCGCCAGCAGCCAAGATGGGCTAGCCCAAGAGACCCAGTACTTC
CASSQDGLAQETQYF
>TRBJ1-5|TRBV20-1|few|TRBD1
TGCAGTGCGCTAGAGGGAACAGGGGATCAGCCCCAGCATTTT
CSALEGTGDQPQHF
>TRBJ2-1|TRBV14|many|TRBD2
TGTGCCAGCAGCCAAGCCCTAGCGGGGGTCTATGAGCAGTTCTTC
CASSQALAGVYEQFF
>TRBJ2-7|TRBV4-3|few|-
TGCGCCAGCAGCCAAAATCTTAACACAGGTCACGAGCAGTACTTC
CASSQNLNTGHEQYF
>TRBJ2-1|TRBV11-2|few|-
TGTGCCAGCAGCTGGGGACTTGGCGAGCAGTTCTTC
CASSWGLGEQFF
>TRBJ2-6|TRBV29-1|-|-
TGCAGCGTTCACCCGTCTGGGGCCAACGTCCTGACTTTC
CSVHPSGANVLTF
>TRBJ2-3|TRBV29-1|few|-
TGCAGCGTTGGACGGGCAGATACGCAGTATTTT
CSVGRADTQYF
>TRBJ2-7|TRBV29-1|many|-
TGCAGCGTTGAAAGGGGAACGAACTTC
CSVERGTNF
>TRBJ2-4|TRBV28|many|-
TGTGCCAGCAGTCCCTCGCGCGCGAAGGGAAAGGACATTCAGTACTTC
CASSPSRAKGKDIQYF
>TRBJ2-5|TRBV10-1|-|TRBD1
TGCGCCAGCAGAATCCGGGACAGTGGACAAGAGACCCAGTACTTC
CASRIRDSGQETQYF
>TRBJ1-2|TRBV19|many|TRBD1
TGTGCCAGTAGTATGAGGGGACAGGGGTACTATGGCTACACCTTC
CASSMRGQGYYGYTF
>TRBJ2-5|TRBV27|few|-
TGTGCCAGCAGTTACAGGGGGGGAGAGACCCAGTACTTC
CASSYRGGETQYF
>TRBJ2-5|TRBV7-9|few|TRBD2
TGTGCCAGCAGTTTTCCCGGCCGGGGGGAAGAGACCCAGTACTTC
CASSFPGRGEETQYF
>TRBJ1-1|TRBV10-1|-|-
TGCGCCAGCAGTGGGGGAGGATCTGGGAACACTGAAGCTTTCTTT
CASSGGGSGNTEAFF
>TRBJ2-5|TRBV20-1|many|-
TGCAGTGCACAAGGACTCGGAGAGACCCAGTACTTC
CSAQGLGETQYF
>TRBJ2-3|TRBV25-1|few|-
TGTGCCAGCAGTAGGGGAGGAGGGGCCTACACAGATACGCAGTATTTT
CASSRGGGAYTDTQYF
>TRBJ2-2|TRBV11-2|few|-
TGTGCCAGCACGTTCACCGGGGAGCTGTTTTTT
CASTFTGELFF
>TRBJ2-2|TRBV6-6|-|-
TGTGCCAGCAGTCCCCATCACACCGGGGAGCTGTTTTTT
CASSPHHTGELFF
>TRBJ1-1|TRBV25-1|-|-
TGTGCCAGCAGTGAATCCCCGGGCCCGGCTTTCTTT
CASSESPGPAFF
>TRBJ2-3|TRBV5-1|-|TRBD2
TGCGCCAGCAGCCCTCGGACTAGCGGGTTCTCCACAGATACGCAGTATTTT
CASSPRTSGFSTDTQYF
>TRBJ1-6|TRBV3-1|-|TRBD1
TGTGCCAGCAGCCCACAGGGGGCGAATTCACCCCTCCACTTT
CASSPQGANSPLHF
>TRBJ2-3|TRBV28|-|TRBD2
TGTGCCAGCAGTTCCCCTCCTAGCGGGGGGCCAAATACGCAGTATTTT
CASSSPPSGGPNTQYF
>TRBJ2-1|TRBV7-2|few|TRBD2
TGTGCCAGCAGCCCGGGGGGGGACAACGGGAATGAGCAGTTCTTC
CASSPGGDNGNEQFF
>TRBJ2-7|TRBV12-3/TRBV12-4|many|-
TGTGCCAGCAGTTCAGAACAACAGGGCTACGAGCAGTACTTC
CASSSEQQGYEQYF
>TRBJ1-1|TRBV11-3|-|-
TGTGCCAGCAGCCTCCAGGGTACTGAAGCTTTCTTT
CASSLQGTEAFF
>TRBJ1-5|TRBV7-2|many|-
TGTGCCAGCAGCCCCTCCGGGGACAATCAGCCCCAGCATTTT
CASSPSGDNQPQHF
>TRBJ1-4|TRBV28|-|-
TGTGCCAGCAGTCCCCAGGTGTTGGGAGAAAAACTGTTTTTT
CASSPQVLGEKLFF
>TRBJ1-2|TRBV24-1|few|-
TGTGCCACCAGTGAGGTGGGCCGCGAGAATGGCTACACCTTC
CATSEVGRENGYTF
>TRBJ1-1|TRBV9|few|-
TGTGCCAGCAGCGTAGTAGTAGGGGCTCCGAACACTGAAGCTTTCTTT
CASSVVVGAPNTEAFF
>TRBJ2-7|TRBV19|few|-
TGTGCCAGTAGTAGGAAGAGCTCCTACGAGCAGTACTTC
CASSRKSSYEQYF
>TRBJ1-1|TRBV27|many|TRBD1
TGTGCCACCACCGGGACAGGAAGCCAAGCTTTCTTT
CATTGTGSQAFF
>TRBJ2-3|TRBV6-5|-|-
TGTGCCAGCTCAGGGTGGGGGAAAAGCACAGATACGCAGTATTTT
CASSGWGKSTDTQYF
>TRBJ2-7|TRBV7-2|few|-
TGTGCCAGCAGCCCCCGGGGAAGCGTCTTCTCCTACGAGCAGTACTTC
CASSPRGSVFSYEQYF
>TRBJ2-2|TRBV5-1|few|-
TGCGCCAGCAGCTTGGCAGCAGGGGAGACCGGGGAGCTGTTTTTT
CASSLAAGETGELFF
>TRBJ1-1|TRBV2|few|TRBD1
TGTGCCAGCATGAGGGGGACAGGGGGTGTTGGCACTGAAGCTTTCTTT
CASMRGTGGVGTEAFF
>TRBJ2-3|TRBV5-4|-|TRBD1
TGTGCCAGCAGCTCGCGAACTGCAGGGGGATTAGATACGCAGTATTTT
CASSSRTAGGLDTQYF
>TRBJ2-7|TRBV9|many|-
TGTGCCAGCACCCCACAGGCGTACTCCTACGAGCAGTACTTC
CASTPQAYSYEQYF
>TRBJ2-1|TRBV29-1|-|-
TGCAGCGTTGAAAAGAGGGGGATCTCCTACAATGAGCAGTTCTTC
CSVEKRGISYNEQFF
>TRBJ2-3|TRBV12-3/TRBV12-4|many|-
TGTGCCAGCAGTTTTTGGCATACGCAGTATTTT
CASSFWHTQYF